These 11 T cell receptor beta chains came from one sample sequenced in a study of early T cells in non-severe SARS-CoV-2 infection. MiXCR was run by TCRdb on the 5' RACE reads, yielding one entry per CDR3 protein. The sample has tens of thousands of distinct CDR3 sequences, 12% seen once. Material: whole blood. The source is an adult who was a healthcare worker with PCR-confirmed SARS-CoV-2 infection or an uninfected control (not recorded which).

This clonotype was picked up many times. This chain joins TRBV3-1 and TRBJ2-7; no firm D call. Trimming pared 5 bases from V and 2 bases from J, leaving 10 bases between. The germline V gene has CDR1 LGHDT and CDR2 YNNKEL (reference sequence). This CDR3 region has 13 residues. Here the CDR3 DNA reads TGTGCCAGCAGCTATGATAGAGCCTACGAGCAGTACTTC. This encodes CASSYDRAYEQYF.

This clonotype showed up just a few times. The chain carries TRBV20-1 and TRBJ1-5; tentative D call: TRBD1 (5 bases). This CDR3 contains 12 residues. Germline CDR1 DFQATT, CDR2 SNEGSKA (reference sequence). The CDR3 region is CGARASNQPQHF. The CDR3, as DNA: TGCGGGGCACGGGCCAGCAATCAGCCCCAGCATTTT.

This clonotype was seen many times. Here the CDR3 reads CAWSEGLAATQETQYF. In DNA form, the CDR3 reads TGTGCCTGGAGTGAGGGACTAGCGGCGACCCAAGAGACCCAGTACTTC. The chain joins TRBV30 to TRBJ2-5; the match to TRBD2 covers 11 bases. With 1 base clipped from V and 1 base from J, the junction kept 5 bases outside the gene matches. Germline V gives CDR1 GTSNPN, CDR2 SVGIG (reference sequence). The CDR3 covers 16 residues. Combining the CDR3 with reference TRBV30 and TRBJ2-5 gives the whole variable domain SQTIHQWPATLVQPVGSPLSLECTVEGTSNPNLYWYRQAAGRGLQLLFYSVGIGQISSEVPQNLSASRPQDRQFILSSKKLLLSDSGFYLCAWSEGLAATQETQYFGPGTRLLVL.

The chain is built from TRBV2 and TRBJ1-3, with D unclear. Trimming removed 1 base from V and 1 base from J, with 14 bases in between. In germline, CDR1 is SNHLY, CDR2 FYNNEI. The CDR3 runs 17 residues. DNA for the CDR3: TGTGCCAGCAGTGAAGGCATCGGGCCGGGGTCTGGAAACACCATATATTTT. Protein: CASSEGIGPGSGNTIYF. The full variable domain, completed using reference TRBV2 and TRBJ1-3, is EPEVTQTPSHQVTQMGQEVILRCVPISNHLYFYWYRQILGQKVEFLVSFYNNEISEKSEIFDDQFSVERPDGSNFTLKIRSTKLEDSAMYFCASSEGIGPGSGNTIYFGEGSWLTVV.

This clonotype was found once. The chain joins TRBV6-1 to TRBJ2-1, with 8 bases aligning to TRBD2. V gave up 6 bases and J gave up 5 bases; unmatched junction bases: 6. CDR3 size: 14 residues. Germline V gene lookup returns CDR1 MNHNS and CDR2 SASEGT. CDR3 coding DNA: TGTGCCAGCAGACGGGGGGGCATGGACAATGAGCAGTTCTTC. It yields the protein CASRRGGMDNEQFF.

This clonotype was detected many times. This sequence joins TRBV12-2 and TRBJ2-1; the table calls TRBD1, which could not be checked here. TRBV12-2 is a pseudogene. CDR3 length: 17 residues. DNA for the CDR3: TGTGCAAGTCGCCCACACAGGGATTTGGAATCCTACAATGAGCAGTTCTTC. Translated: CASRPHRDLESYNEQFF.

This clonotype was counted between two and nine times. The chain links TRBV4-3 to TRBJ2-1; D perhaps matches TRBD2 (6 bases). Germline lookup yields CDR1 LGHNA and CDR2 YSLEER. V was cut by 0 bases and J by 7 bases, with 13 bases left in between. The CDR3 has 15 amino acids. The CDR3 bases are TGCGCCAGCAGCCAAGAATCGGCTAGCGTAAATGAGCAGTTCTTC. As protein: CASSQESASVNEQFF.

This clonotype occurred a few times. This chain connects TRBV7-2 to TRBJ2-3; D remains ambiguous. Trimming left V 0 bases short and J 3 bases short, with 1 base between. Germline CDR1 SGHTA, CDR2 FQGNSA. The CDR3 covers 12 residues. CDR3 DNA: TGTGCCAGCAGCTTAGCGACAGATACGCAGTATTTT. Translated, it gives CASSLATDTQYF. Supplemented by reference TRBV7-2 and TRBJ2-3, the full variable domain reads GAGVSQSPSNKVTEKGKDVELRCDPISGHTALYWYRQSLGQGLEFLIYFQGNSAPDKSGLPSDRFSAERTGGSVSTLTIQRTQQEDSAVYLCASSLATDTQYFGPGTRLTVL.

This clonotype turned up a few times. This chain uses TRBV6-6 with TRBJ2-7; D is ambiguous. V was clipped by 6 bases and J by 5 bases, with 14 bases between them. The CDR3 sequence is 13 residues long. Per germline, CDR1 MNHNY and CDR2 SVGAGI (reference sequence). The CDR3 reads CASRGRMADEQYF. CDR3 sequence (DNA): TGTGCCAGCAGAGGCCGTATGGCCGACGAGCAGTACTTC.

This clonotype was seen repeatedly, ten times or more. V usage is TRBV6-6 and J usage is TRBJ2-5, with 9 bases that match TRBD1. The length of the CDR3 is 14 residues. The germline CDR1 and CDR2 sequences are MNHNY and SVGAGI (reference sequence). Trimming took 5 bases from V and 4 from J; bases not matched to a gene: 5. Here the CDR3 DNA reads TGTGCCAGCAGTCGGGGACAGGGCGCAGAGACCCAGTACTTC. This gives the protein CASSRGQGAETQYF.

This clonotype was observed at least ten times. V gene TRBV18 combines with J gene TRBJ2-3; no definite D call. Germline V gene lookup returns CDR1 KGHSH and CDR2 LQKENI. V dropped 6 bases and J dropped 6 bases, with 13 bases sitting between them. This CDR3 contains 13 residues. CDR3 DNA sequence: TGTGCCAGCTCCCCGGGTGTTGCGGATACGCAGTATTTT. It translates to CASSPGVADTQYF. The full variable domain, in which reference TRBV18 and TRBJ2-3 provide the parts outside the CDR3, is NAGVMQNPRHLVRRRGQEARLRCSPMKGHSHVYWYRQLPEEGLKFMVYLQKENIIDESGMPKERFSAEFPKEGPSILRIQQVVRGDSAAYFCASSPGVADTQYFGPGTRLTVL.